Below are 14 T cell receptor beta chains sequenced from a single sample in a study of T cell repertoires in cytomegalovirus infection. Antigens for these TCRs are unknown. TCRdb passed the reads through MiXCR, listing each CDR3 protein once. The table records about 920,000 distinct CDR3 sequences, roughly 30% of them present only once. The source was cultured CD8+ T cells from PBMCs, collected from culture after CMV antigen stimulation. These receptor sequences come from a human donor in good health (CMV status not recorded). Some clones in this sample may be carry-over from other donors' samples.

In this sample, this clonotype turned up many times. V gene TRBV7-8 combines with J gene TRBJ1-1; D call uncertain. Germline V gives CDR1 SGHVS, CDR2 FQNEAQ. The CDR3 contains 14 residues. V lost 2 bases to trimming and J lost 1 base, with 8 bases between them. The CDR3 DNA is TGTGCCAGCAGCTTAATTGGCAGGAACACTGAAGCTTTCTTT. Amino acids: CASSLIGRNTEAFF.

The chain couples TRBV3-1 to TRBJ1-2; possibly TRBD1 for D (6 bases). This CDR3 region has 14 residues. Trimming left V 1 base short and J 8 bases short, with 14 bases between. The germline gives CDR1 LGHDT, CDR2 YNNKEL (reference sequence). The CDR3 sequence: CASSQVGAGNGYTF. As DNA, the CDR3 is TGTGCCAGCAGCCAAGTGGGGGCAGGGAACGGCTACACCTTC. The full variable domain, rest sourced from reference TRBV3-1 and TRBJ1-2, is DTAVSQTPKYLVTQMGNDKSIKCEQNLGHDTMYWYKQDSKKFLKIMFSYNNKELIINETVPNRFSPKSPDKAHLNLHINSLELGDSAVYFCASSQVGAGNGYTFGSGTRLTVV.

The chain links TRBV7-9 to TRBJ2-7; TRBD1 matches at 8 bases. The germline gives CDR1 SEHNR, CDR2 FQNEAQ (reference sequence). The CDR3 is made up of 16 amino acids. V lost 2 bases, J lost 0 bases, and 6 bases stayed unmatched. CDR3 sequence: CASSLPGQVSSYEQYV. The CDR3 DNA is TGTGCCAGCAGCTTACCGGGACAGGTCAGCTCCTACGAGCAGTACGTC.

CDR3 DNA: TGTGCCAGCAGTTTTGGGGCCAACAATCAGCCCCAGCATTTT. It encodes CASSFGANNQPQHF. The chain couples TRBV27 to TRBJ1-5; possibly TRBD1 for D (5 bases). The CDR3 length is 14 residues. The V gene's germline CDR1 is MNHEY and CDR2 SMNVEV (reference sequence). V gave up 3 bases and J gave up 3 bases, with 9 bases separating them.

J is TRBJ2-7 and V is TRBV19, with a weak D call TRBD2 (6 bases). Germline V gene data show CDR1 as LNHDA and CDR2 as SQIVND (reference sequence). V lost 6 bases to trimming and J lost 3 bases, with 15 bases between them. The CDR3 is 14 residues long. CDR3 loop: CASRNRENIYEQYF. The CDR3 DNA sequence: TGTGCCAGTAGAAACCGGGAGAATATCTACGAGCAGTACTTC.

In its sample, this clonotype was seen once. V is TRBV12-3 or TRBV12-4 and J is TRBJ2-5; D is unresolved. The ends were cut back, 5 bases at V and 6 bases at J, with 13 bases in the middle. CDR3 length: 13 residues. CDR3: CASSDLNGQTQYF. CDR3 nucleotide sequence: TGTGCCAGCAGTGATTTAAATGGGCAGACCCAGTACTTC.

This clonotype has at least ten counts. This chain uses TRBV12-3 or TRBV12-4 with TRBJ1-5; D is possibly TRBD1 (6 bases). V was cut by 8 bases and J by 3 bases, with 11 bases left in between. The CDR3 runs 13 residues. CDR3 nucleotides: TGTGCCAGCTCAGGGGTCCTCAATCAGCCCCAGCATTTT. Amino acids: CASSGVLNQPQHF.

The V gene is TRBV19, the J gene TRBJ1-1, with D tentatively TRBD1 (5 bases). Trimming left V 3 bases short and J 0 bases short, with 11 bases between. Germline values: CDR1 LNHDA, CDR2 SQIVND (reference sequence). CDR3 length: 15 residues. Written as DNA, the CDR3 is TGTGCCAGTAGTATCGTTCCAGGGATGAACACTGAAGCTTTCTTT. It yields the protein CASSIVPGMNTEAFF.

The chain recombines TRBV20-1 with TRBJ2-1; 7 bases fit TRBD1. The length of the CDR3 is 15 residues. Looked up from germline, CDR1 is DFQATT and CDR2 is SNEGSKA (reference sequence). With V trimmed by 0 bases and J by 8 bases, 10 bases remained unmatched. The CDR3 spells CSARDSRQGIYEQFF. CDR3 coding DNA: TGCAGTGCTAGAGATTCGAGACAGGGAATCTATGAGCAGTTCTTC.

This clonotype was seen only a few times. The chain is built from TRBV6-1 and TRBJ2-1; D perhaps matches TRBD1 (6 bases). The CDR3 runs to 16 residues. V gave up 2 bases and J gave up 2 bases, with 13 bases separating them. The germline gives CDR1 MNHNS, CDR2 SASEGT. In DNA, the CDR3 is TGTGCCAGCAGTGAACTTCAGGGGCAGCCCTACAATGAGCAGTTCTTC. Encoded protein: CASSELQGQPYNEQFF.

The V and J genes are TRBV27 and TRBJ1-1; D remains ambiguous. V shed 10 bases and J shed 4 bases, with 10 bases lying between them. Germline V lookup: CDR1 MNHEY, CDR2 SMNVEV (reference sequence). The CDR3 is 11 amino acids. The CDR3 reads CATRRATEAFF. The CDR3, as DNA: TGTGCCACCCGGCGCGCCACTGAAGCTTTCTTT.

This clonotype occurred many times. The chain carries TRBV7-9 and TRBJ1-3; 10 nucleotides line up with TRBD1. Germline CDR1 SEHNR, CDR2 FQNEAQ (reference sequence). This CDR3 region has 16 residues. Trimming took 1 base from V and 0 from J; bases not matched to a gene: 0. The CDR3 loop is CASSLGTGGSGNTIYF. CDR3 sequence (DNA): TGTGCCAGCAGCTTAGGGACAGGGGGCTCTGGAAACACCATATATTTT. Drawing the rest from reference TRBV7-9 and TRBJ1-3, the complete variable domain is DTGVSQNPRHKITKRGQNVTFRCDPISEHNRLYWYRQTLGQGPEFLTYFQNEAQLEKSRLLSDRFSAERPKGSFSTLEIQRTEQGDSAMYLCASSLGTGGSGNTIYFGEGSWLTVV.

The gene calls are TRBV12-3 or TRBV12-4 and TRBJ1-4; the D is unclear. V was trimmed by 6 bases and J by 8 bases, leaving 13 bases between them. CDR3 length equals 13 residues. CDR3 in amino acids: CASSTRIPEKLFF. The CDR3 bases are TGTGCCAGCAGCACTCGGATCCCGGAAAAACTGTTTTTT.

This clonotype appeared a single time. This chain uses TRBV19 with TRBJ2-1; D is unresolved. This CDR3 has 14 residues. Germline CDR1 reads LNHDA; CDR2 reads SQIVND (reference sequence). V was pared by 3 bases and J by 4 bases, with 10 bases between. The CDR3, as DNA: TGTGCCAGTAGTATGACTGATGAGTACAATGAGCAGTTCTTC. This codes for CASSMTDEYNEQFF.